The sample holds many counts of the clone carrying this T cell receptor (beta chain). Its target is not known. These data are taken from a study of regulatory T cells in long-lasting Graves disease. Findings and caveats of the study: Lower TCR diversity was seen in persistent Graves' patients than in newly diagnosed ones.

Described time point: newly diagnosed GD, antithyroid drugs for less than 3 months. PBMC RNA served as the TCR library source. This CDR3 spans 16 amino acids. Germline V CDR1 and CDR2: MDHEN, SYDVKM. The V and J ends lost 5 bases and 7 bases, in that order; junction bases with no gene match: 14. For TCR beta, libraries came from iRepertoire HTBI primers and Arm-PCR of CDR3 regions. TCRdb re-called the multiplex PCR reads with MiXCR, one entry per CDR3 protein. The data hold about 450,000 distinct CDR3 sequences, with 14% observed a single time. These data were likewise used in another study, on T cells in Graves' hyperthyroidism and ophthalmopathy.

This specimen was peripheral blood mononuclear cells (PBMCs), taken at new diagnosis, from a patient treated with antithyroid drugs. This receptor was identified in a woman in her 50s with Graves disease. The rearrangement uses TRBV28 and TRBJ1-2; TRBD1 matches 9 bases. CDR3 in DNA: TGTGCCAGCAGTATTTATACCGGGACAGGGACGGGTGGCTACACCTTC. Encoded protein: CASSIYTGTGTGGYTF.